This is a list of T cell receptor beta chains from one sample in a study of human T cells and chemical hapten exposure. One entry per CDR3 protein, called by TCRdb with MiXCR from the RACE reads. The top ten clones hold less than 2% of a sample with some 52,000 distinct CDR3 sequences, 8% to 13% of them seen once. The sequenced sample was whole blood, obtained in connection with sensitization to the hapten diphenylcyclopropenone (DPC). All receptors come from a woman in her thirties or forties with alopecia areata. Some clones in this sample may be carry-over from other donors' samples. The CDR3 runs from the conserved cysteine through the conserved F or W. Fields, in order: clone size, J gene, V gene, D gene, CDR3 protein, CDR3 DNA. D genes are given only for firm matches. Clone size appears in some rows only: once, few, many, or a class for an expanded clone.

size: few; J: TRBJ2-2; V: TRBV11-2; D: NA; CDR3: CASSLRAAGELFF; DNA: TGTGCCAGCAGCTTAAGGGCAGCCGGGGAGCTGTTTTTT
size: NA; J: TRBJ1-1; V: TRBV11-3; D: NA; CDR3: CASSLWGLNTEAFF; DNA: TGTGCCAGCAGCTTGTGGGGTCTGAACACTGAAGCTTTCTTT
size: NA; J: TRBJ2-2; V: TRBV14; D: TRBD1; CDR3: CASSLQGATGELFF; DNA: TGTGCCAGCAGCCTACAGGGGGCCACCGGGGAGCTGTTTTTT
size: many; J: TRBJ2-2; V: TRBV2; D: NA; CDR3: CASDGAGGPGELFF; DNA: TGTGCCAGCGACGGGGCAGGGGGGCCCGGGGAGCTGTTTTTT
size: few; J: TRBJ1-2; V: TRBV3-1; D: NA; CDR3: CASSHGPTVVLDGYTF; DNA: TGTGCCAGCAGCCATGGCCCGACAGTAGTTTTGGATGGCTACACCTTC
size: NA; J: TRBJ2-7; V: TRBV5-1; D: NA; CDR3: CASSLGQSSYEQYF; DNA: TGCGCCAGCAGCTTGGGACAGAGCTCCTACGAGCAGTACTTC
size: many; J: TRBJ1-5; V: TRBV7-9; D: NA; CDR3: CASKMAGDQPQHF; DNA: TGTGCCAGCAAGATGGCAGGGGATCAGCCCCAGCATTTT
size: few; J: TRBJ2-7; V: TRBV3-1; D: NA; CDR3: CASRRSGGEQYF; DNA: TGTGCCAGCAGACGCAGTGGGGGCGAGCAGTACTTC
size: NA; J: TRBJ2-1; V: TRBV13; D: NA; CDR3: CASSSNVGYNEQFF; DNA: TGTGCCAGCAGCTCGAACGTAGGGTACAATGAGCAGTTCTTC
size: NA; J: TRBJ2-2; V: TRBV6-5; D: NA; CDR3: CASSGGLSNTGELFF; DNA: TGTGCCAGCAGTGGAGGACTCTCGAACACCGGGGAGCTGTTTTTT
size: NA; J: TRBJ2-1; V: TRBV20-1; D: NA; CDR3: CSASPAEISYNEQFF; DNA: TGCAGTGCTTCTCCTGCGGAGATCTCCTACAATGAGCAGTTCTTC
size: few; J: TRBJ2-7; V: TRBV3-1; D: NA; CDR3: CASSQVLSYEQYF; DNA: TGTGCCAGCAGCCAAGTACTTTCTTACGAGCAGTACTTC
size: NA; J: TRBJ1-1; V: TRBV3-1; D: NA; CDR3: CASSPVNTEAFF; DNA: TGTGCCAGCAGCCCGGTGAACACTGAAGCTTTCTTT
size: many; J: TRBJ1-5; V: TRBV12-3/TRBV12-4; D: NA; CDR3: CASSEQGRGNQPQHF; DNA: TGTGCCAGCAGTGAACAGGGTAGGGGCAATCAGCCCCAGCATTTT
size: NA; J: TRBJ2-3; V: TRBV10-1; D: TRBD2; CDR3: CASSTETSGGADTQYF; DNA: TGCGCCAGCAGTACAGAGACTAGCGGGGGGGCGGATACGCAGTATTTT
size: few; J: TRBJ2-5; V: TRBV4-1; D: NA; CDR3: CASSVSGLTLVETQYF; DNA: TGCGCCAGCAGCGTTAGCGGACTCACCTTGGTAGAGACCCAGTACTTC
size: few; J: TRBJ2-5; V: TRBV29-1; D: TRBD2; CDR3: CSGRAGGQETQYF; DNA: TGCAGCGGGCGAGCGGGAGGGCAAGAGACCCAGTACTTC
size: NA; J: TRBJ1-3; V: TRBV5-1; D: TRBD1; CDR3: CASSWGTGSSGNTIYF; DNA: TGCGCCAGCAGCTGGGGGACAGGCTCCTCTGGAAACACCATATATTTT
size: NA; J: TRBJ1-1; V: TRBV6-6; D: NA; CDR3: CAGSYRLTGETEAFF; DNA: TGTGCCGGCAGTTACCGTTTGACAGGTGAAACTGAAGCTTTCTTT
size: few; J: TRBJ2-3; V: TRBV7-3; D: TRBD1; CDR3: CASSSTGQRDTQYF; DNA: TGTGCCAGCAGCTCAACGGGACAGCGGGATACGCAGTATTTT
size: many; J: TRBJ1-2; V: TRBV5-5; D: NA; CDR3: CASSLDRPTAYGYTF; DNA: TGTGCCAGCAGCTTGGACAGGCCTACAGCGTATGGCTACACCTTC
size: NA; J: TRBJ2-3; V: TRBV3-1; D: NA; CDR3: CASSQDRPDTQYF; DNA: TGTGCCAGCAGCCAAGATCGCCCAGATACGCAGTATTTT